This T cell receptor (beta chain) was documented in a study of regulatory T cells in long-lasting Graves disease. Study findings and constraints: Study of thyroid tissue was not done, with only peripheral blood studied.

With iRepertoire HTBI primers and Arm-PCR of CDR3 regions, TCR beta libraries were built. Via MiXCR, TCRdb re-called the multiplex PCR reads, giving one row per CDR3 protein. The sample includes some 450,000 distinct CDR3 sequences, roughly 15% of them seen just once. This clonotype was seen ten or more times. The antigen is undetermined. Described time point: newly diagnosed GD, antithyroid drugs for less than 3 months. The authors made the TCR library using RNA they extracted from PBMCs. V dropped 8 bases and J dropped 4 bases, with 20 bases sitting between them. Germline CDR1 MDHEN, CDR2 SYDVKM. CDR3 length: 15 amino acids. The data were also submitted as part of a second study, on T cells in Graves' hyperthyroidism and ophthalmopathy. That publication notes: TCR CDR3 underwent first-round RT-PCR with the HTBI primer set.

This clonotype was sampled from a woman in her twenties or thirties with Graves disease. The sequencing here drew on peripheral blood mononuclear cells (PBMCs), taken at new diagnosis, from a patient treated with antithyroid drugs. This chain uses TRBV28 with TRBJ1-1; D is possibly TRBD1 (6 bases). This chain's CDR3 is CASRTVQGWGTEAFF. In DNA form, the CDR3 reads TGTGCCAGCCGGACTGTACAGGGTTGGGGCACTGAAGCTTTCTTT. The complete variable domain, with remaining parts taken from reference TRBV28 and TRBJ1-1, reads DVKVTQSSRYLVKRTGEKVFLECVQDMDHENMFWYRQDPGLGLRLIYFSYDVKMKEKGDIPEGYSVSREKKERFSLILESASTNQTSMYLCASRTVQGWGTEAFFGQGTRLTVV.